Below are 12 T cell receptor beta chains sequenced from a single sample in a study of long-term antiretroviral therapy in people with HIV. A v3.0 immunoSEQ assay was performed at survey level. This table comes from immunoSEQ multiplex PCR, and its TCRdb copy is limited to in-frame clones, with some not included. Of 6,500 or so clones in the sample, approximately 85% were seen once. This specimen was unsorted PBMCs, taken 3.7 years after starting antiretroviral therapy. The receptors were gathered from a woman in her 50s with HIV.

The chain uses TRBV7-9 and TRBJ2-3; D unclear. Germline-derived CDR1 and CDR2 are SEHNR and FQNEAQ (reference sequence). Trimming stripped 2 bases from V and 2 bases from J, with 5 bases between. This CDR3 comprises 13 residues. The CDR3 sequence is CASSLSLTDTQYF. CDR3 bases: TGTGCCAGCAGCTTATCGCTCACAGATACGCAGTATTTT.

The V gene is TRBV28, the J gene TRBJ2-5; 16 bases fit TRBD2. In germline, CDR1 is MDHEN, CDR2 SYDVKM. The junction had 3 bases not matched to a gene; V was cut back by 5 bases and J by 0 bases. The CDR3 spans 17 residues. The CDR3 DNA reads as TGTGCCAGCAGTCCGGGACTAGCGGGAGGGTACCAAGAGACCCAGTACTTC. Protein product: CASSPGLAGGYQETQYF.

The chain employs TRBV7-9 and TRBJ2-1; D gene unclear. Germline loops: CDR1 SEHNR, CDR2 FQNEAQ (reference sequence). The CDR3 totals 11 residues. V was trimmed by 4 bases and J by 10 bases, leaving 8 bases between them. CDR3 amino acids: CASSSQPEQFF. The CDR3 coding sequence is TGTGCCAGCAGCTCACAGCCCGAGCAGTTCTTC.

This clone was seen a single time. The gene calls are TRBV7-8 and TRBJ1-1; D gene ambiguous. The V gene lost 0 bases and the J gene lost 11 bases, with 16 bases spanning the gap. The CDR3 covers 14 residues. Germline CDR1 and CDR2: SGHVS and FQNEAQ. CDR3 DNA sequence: TGTGCCAGCAGCTTAGCGAGCATCGGTCCCGGCGCTTTCTTT. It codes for CASSLASIGPGAFF. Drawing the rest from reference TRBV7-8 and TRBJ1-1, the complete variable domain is GAGVSQSPRYKVAKRGQDVALRCDPISGHVSLFWYQQALGQGPEFLTYFQNEAQLDKSGLPSDRFFAERPEGSVSTLKIQRTQQEDSAVYLCASSLASIGPGAFFGQGTRLTVV.

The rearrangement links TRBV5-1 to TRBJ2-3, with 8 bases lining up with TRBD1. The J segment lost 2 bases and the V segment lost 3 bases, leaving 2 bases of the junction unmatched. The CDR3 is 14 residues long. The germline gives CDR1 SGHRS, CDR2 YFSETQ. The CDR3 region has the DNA TGCGCCAGCAGCTGGACAGGGAACACAGATACGCAGTATTTT. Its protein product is CASSWTGNTDTQYF. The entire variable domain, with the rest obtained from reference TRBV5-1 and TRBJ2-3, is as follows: KAGVTQTPRYLIKTRGQQVTLSCSPISGHRSVSWYQQTPGQGLQFLFEYFSETQRNKGNFPGRFSGRQFSNSRSEMNVSTLELGDSALYLCASSWTGNTDTQYFGPGTRLTVL.

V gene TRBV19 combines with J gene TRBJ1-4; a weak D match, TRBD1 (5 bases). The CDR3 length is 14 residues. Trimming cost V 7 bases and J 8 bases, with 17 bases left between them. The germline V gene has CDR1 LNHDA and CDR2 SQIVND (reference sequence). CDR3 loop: CASNTGLRGEKLFF. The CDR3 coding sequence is TGTGCCAGTAACACGGGACTCCGAGGGGAAAAACTGTTTTTT.

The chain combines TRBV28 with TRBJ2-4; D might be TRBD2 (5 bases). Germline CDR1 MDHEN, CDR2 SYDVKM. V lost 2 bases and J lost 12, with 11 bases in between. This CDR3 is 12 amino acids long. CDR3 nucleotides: TGTGCCAGCAGTTTAAGGCCGGGATCTCAGTACTTC. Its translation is CASSLRPGSQYF.

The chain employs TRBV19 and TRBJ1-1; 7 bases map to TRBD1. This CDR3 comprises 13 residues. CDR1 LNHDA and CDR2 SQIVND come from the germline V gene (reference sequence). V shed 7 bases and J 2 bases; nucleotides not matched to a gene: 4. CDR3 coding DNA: TGTGCCAGTAAATGGGACAGAAACACTGAAGCTTTCTTT. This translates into CASKWDRNTEAFF.

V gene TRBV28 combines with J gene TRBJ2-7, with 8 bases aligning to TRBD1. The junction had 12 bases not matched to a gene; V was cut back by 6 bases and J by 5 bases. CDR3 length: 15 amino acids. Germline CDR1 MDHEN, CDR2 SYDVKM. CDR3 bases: TGTGCCAGCAGAAGGACAGGGCGCGGCAGCGACGAGCAGTACTTC. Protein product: CASRRTGRGSDEQYF.

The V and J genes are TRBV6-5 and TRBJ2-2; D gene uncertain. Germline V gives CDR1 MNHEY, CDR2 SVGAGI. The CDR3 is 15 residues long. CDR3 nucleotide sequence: TGTGCTACTTCCCGCCAAGTCTCGAACACCGGGGAGCTGTTTTTT. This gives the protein CATSRQVSNTGELFF.

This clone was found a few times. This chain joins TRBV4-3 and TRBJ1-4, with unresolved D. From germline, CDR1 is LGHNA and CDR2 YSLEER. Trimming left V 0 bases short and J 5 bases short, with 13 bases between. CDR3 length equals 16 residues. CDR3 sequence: CASSQDNAGVNEKLFF. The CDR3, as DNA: TGCGCCAGCAGCCAAGATAATGCGGGTGTGAATGAAAAACTGTTTTTT.

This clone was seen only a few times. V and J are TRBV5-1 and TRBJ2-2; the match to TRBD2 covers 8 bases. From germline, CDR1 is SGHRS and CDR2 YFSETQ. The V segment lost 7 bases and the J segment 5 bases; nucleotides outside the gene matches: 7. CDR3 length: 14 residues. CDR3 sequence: CASRAGVDTGELFF. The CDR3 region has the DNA TGCGCCAGCCGAGCGGGAGTGGATACCGGGGAGCTGTTTTTT.